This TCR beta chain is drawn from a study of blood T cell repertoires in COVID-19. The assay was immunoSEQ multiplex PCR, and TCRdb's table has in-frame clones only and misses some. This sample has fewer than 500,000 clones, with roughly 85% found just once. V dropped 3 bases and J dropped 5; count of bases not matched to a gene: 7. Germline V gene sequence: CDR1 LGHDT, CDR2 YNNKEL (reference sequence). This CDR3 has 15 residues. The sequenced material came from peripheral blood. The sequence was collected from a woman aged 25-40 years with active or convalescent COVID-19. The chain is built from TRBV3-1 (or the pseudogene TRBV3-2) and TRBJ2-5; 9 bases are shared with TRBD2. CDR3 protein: CASSQRGGKRETQYF. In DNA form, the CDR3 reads TGTGCCAGCAGCCAGCGGGGGGGCAAGAGGGAGACCCAGTACTTC.